Listed here are 20 T cell receptor beta chains from one sample, sequenced in a study of CD8+CD57+ T cells in acquired aplastic anemia. The TCR beta profiling, which covered VDJ combination and CDR3 sequence, was carried out using genomic DNA as the template. TCRdb redid the calling of the reads with MiXCR, one entry per CDR3 protein. Among some 220,000 distinct CDR3 sequences listed, roughly 35% were seen once. Sequenced: sorted CD4+, CD8+, or CD8+CD57+ T cells (not recorded which) from PBMCs. The receptor source for this set is a human donor in good health, serving as a control.

There are a few counts of this clonotype. A read error may explain this, as a much larger clone is one base away. The chain is built from TRBV20-1 and TRBJ2-5, with 9 bases aligning to TRBD1. CDR3 size: 17 residues. Germline values: CDR1 DFQATT, CDR2 SNEGSKA (reference sequence). The CDR3 is CSAGTGTGPTSQETRYF. CDR3 bases: TGCAGTGCTGGTACCGGGACAGGGCCGACTTCTCAAGAGACCCGGTACTTC.

This clonotype was recorded many times. The rearrangement uses TRBV25-1 and TRBJ2-1; a possible D gene is TRBD2 (7 bases). The CDR3 totals 15 residues. Looked up from germline, CDR1 is MGHDK and CDR2 is SYGVNS. V was pared by 3 bases and J by 8 bases, with 17 bases between. The DNA for the CDR3 is TGTGCCAGCAGTGACCAGGGAGGGGGTATGGATGAGCAGTTCTTC. Translating gives CASSDQGGGMDEQFF.

The chain links TRBV7-8 to TRBJ2-2, with TRBD1 identical over 8 bases. The length of the CDR3 is 16 residues. The germline gives CDR1 SGHVS, CDR2 FQNEAQ. J was trimmed by 4 bases and V by 2 bases; bases with no gene match: 6. The CDR3 region has the DNA TGTGCCAGCAGCTTATACTGGACAGGGACCACCGGGGAGCTGTTTTTT. Its protein is CASSLYWTGTTGELFF.

There are many counts of this clonotype. This sequence joins TRBV5-8 and TRBJ2-7; D not certain. From germline, CDR1 is SGHTS and CDR2 YDEGEE. CDR3 length: 13 residues. Deletions cut 1 base from V and 2 bases from J, with 7 bases between. For the CDR3, the DNA is TGTGCCAGCAGCTTGTTGCCAGCCTACGAGCAGTACTTC. Its translation is CASSLLPAYEQYF.

This clonotype occurred many times. The chain recombines TRBV20-1 with TRBJ2-7; 7 nucleotides align to TRBD1. Germline V gene lookup returns CDR1 DFQATT and CDR2 SNEGSKA (reference sequence). The CDR3 is 12 amino acids. V lost 6 bases and J lost 9; bases outside the gene matches: 11. The CDR3 bases are TGCAGTGCCAGGACAGGTACAAACCCGCAGTACTTC. It is translated as CSARTGTNPQYF.

With regard to this clonotype: A read error is possible here, since a much larger clone lies one base away. The rearrangement uses TRBV6-5 and TRBJ1-2; no reliable D call. The CDR3 is 13 amino acids. Germline V gene sequence: CDR1 MNHEY, CDR2 SVGAGI. The CDR3 DNA reads TGTGCCGGCAGTTACCTGGACGGGAGTGTCTACACCTTC. This encodes CAGSYLDGSVYTF.

This clonotype showed up many times. The chain carries TRBV7-2 and TRBJ2-7; TRBD1 is a possible D gene (6 bases). Germline values: CDR1 SGHTA, CDR2 FQGNSA. The CDR3 length is 14 residues. The V end lost 0 bases, the J end lost 6 bases, and 12 bases lay between the germline ends. The CDR3 here is CASSLAGQGREQYF. CDR3 DNA sequence: TGTGCCAGCAGCTTAGCGGGGCAGGGGCGCGAGCAGTACTTC.

The chain has TRBV10-3 and TRBJ1-2; D may be TRBD1 (5 bases). The CDR3 spans 13 residues. V was shortened by 4 bases and J by 3 bases, with 9 bases between the two germline ends. Germline V gene lookup returns CDR1 ENHRY and CDR2 SYGVKD. For the CDR3, the DNA is TGTGCCATCAGTGTAACGGGGGACTATGGCTACACCTTC. The encoded protein is CAISVTGDYGYTF.

This clonotype appeared a few times. The chain uses TRBV3-1 and TRBJ1-4, with 8 bases that match TRBD1. With V trimmed by 3 bases and J by 15 bases, 12 bases remained unmatched. The CDR3 covers 14 residues. CDR1 is LGHDT, CDR2 YNNKEL, per germline (reference sequence). CDR3 coding DNA: TGTGCCAGCAGCCAGAATCAGGGGGCGCGTTCAGTGTTTTTT. Its protein is CASSQNQGARSVFF.

This clonotype was counted at least ten times. The chain couples TRBV2 to TRBJ1-1; no firm D call. This CDR3 is 15 amino acids long. V shed 10 bases and J shed 1 base, with 19 bases lying between them. Germline-derived CDR1 and CDR2 are SNHLY and FYNNEI. The CDR3 coding sequence is TGTGCCACAAAGGGCCTGTCTGGCCAGAACACTGAAGCTTTCTTT. Encoded protein: CATKGLSGQNTEAFF.

There are a few counts of this clonotype. The chain recombines TRBV3-1 with TRBJ1-2; D perhaps matches TRBD1 (5 bases). The length of the CDR3 is 12 residues. Germline CDR1 is LGHDT and CDR2 is YNNKEL (reference sequence). The germline V and J ends were trimmed by 4 bases and 8 bases, with 11 bases remaining between them. This CDR3 reads CASSLGATGYTF. The DNA for the CDR3 is TGTGCCAGCAGCCTTGGGGCGACAGGCTACACCTTC.

This chain joins TRBV6-1 and TRBJ1-3, with D possibly TRBD1 on 5 matching bases. This CDR3 comprises 17 residues. Germline V gene data show CDR1 as MNHNS and CDR2 as SASEGT. Trimming removed 7 bases at V and 0 bases at J, with 19 bases between. The chain's CDR3 is CASTTRQGRVSGNTIYF. The CDR3 DNA reads TGTGCCAGCACTACGCGTCAGGGCAGAGTCTCTGGAAACACCATATATTTT.

This chain joins TRBV27 and TRBJ1-2; TRBD1 matches 7 bases. Germline CDR1 reads MNHEY; CDR2 reads SMNVEV (reference sequence). This CDR3 region has 15 residues. The V segment lost 7 bases and the J segment 6 bases; nucleotides outside the gene matches: 14. The DNA of the CDR3 is TGTGCCAGCAAACATTATAAACAGGGGAGTGATGGCTACACCTTC. Its protein product is CASKHYKQGSDGYTF.

The table lists this clonotype with many counts. The chain uses TRBV3-1 and TRBJ2-5; D not certain. Germline assignment: CDR1 LGHDT and CDR2 YNNKEL (reference sequence). The CDR3 has 14 residues. The ends were cut back, 3 bases at V and 2 bases at J, with 10 bases in the middle. The CDR3 loop reads CASSQANTQETQYF. CDR3 in DNA: TGTGCCAGCAGCCAGGCTAATACGCAAGAGACCCAGTACTTC.

This clonotype was recorded many times. The V call is TRBV2, the J call TRBJ2-5; no firm D call. In germline, CDR1 is SNHLY, CDR2 FYNNEI. With 3 bases removed from V and 3 bases from J, the gap between germline ends came to 17 bases. This CDR3 has 16 residues. In DNA, the CDR3 is TGTGCCAGCAGTGATGGGAACGGTAATTGGGAAGAGACCCAGTACTTC. Amino acid sequence: CASSDGNGNWEETQYF.

The chain joins TRBV10-1 to TRBJ2-1, with no clear D. V was clipped by 4 bases and J by 9 bases, with 13 bases between them. Germline CDR1 WNHNN, CDR2 SYGVQD (reference sequence). This CDR3 spans 13 amino acids. DNA of the CDR3: TGCGCCAGCAGTGCCCAGTTAATAAGTGAGCAGTTCTTC. Amino acids: CASSAQLISEQFF.

This clonotype was observed many times. The chain is built from TRBV7-3 and TRBJ1-1; tentatively, D is TRBD1 (5 bases). Germline V gene data show CDR1 as SGHTA and CDR2 as FQGTGA. V shed 2 bases and J shed 1 base, with 11 bases lying between them. The CDR3 runs to 15 residues. The CDR3: CASSLQAGPNTEAFF. The CDR3 DNA is TGTGCCAGCAGCTTACAAGCAGGGCCGAACACTGAAGCTTTCTTT.

V and J are TRBV20-1 and TRBJ2-7, with D perhaps TRBD2 (5 bases). V was trimmed by 2 bases and J by 7 bases, leaving 12 bases between them. The CDR3 runs to 12 residues. Germline V gene lookup returns CDR1 DFQATT and CDR2 SNEGSKA (reference sequence). The CDR3 DNA follows: TGCAGTGCTAGATGGACTGTGGGGGAGCAGTACTTC. Its protein product is CSARWTVGEQYF.

The CDR3: CASSKQVHIYEQYF. CDR3 sequence (DNA): TGTGCCAGCAGTAAACAGGTACACATCTACGAGCAGTACTTC. The chain is built from TRBV7-8 and TRBJ2-7, with D possibly matching TRBD1 (5 bases). The CDR3 extends over 14 amino acids. Looked up from germline, CDR1 is SGHVS and CDR2 is FQNEAQ. V was trimmed by 6 bases and J by 3 bases, leaving 15 bases between them.

With respect to this clonotype: A much more abundant neighbour one base away suggests this may be a read error. The chain couples TRBV7-9 to TRBJ2-3, with D hard to call. V lost 5 bases and J 6 bases, leaving 6 bases between the germline ends. Germline V gene lookup returns CDR1 SEHNR and CDR2 FQNEAQ (reference sequence). CDR3 length: 11 residues. This CDR3 is CASSLQDTQYF. In nucleotides, the CDR3 is TGTGCCAGCAGCCTACAGGATACGCAGTATTTT.